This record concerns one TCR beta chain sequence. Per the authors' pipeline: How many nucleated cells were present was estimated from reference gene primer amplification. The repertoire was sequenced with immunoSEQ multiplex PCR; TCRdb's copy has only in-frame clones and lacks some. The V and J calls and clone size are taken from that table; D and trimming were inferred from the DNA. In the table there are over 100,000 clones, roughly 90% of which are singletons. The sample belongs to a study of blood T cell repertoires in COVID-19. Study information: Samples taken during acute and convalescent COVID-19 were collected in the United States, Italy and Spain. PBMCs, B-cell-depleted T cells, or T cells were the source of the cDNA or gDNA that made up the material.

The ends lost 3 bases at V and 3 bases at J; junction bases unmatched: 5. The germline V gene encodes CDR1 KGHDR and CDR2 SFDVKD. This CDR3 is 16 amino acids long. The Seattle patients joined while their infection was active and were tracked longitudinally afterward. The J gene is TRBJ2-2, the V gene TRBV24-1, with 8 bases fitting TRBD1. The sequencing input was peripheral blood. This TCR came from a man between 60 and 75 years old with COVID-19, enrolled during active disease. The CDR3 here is CATSDPGGADTGELFF. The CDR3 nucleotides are TGTGCCACCAGTGATCCAGGGGGCGCGGACACCGGGGAGCTGTTTTTT.